This passage covers 30 T cell receptor beta chains from one sample sequenced in a study of CD8+CD57+ T cells in acquired aplastic anemia. Genomic DNA served as template for TCR beta VDJ and CDR3 profiling. TCRdb analysed the reads with MiXCR anew, one entry per CDR3 protein. Among 190,000 or so distinct CDR3 sequences listed, over 60% were seen once. The specimen was sorted CD4+, CD8+, or CD8+CD57+ T cells (not recorded which) from PBMCs. The receptors were gathered from a human donor in good health.

The gene calls are TRBV2 and TRBJ2-1; D unresolved. The CDR3 has 10 amino acids. V was clipped by 6 bases and J by 8 bases, with 5 bases between them. The germline V gene encodes CDR1 SNHLY and CDR2 FYNNEI. The CDR3 nucleotides are TGTGCCAGCAGATGGTATGAGCAGTTCTTC. It translates to CASRWYEQFF.

The V call is TRBV4-1, the J call TRBJ2-7, with D unclear. This CDR3 region has 14 residues. The germline V gene encodes CDR1 MGHRA and CDR2 YSYEKL. Trimming shortened V by 2 bases and J by 2 bases, and 10 bases separated the two germline ends. The CDR3 DNA follows: TGCGCCAGCAGCCAATTGTACGGAGCCTACGAGCAGTACTTC. Translated: CASSQLYGAYEQYF.

This clonotype was recorded at least ten times. The chain couples TRBV9 to TRBJ1-4; D is uncertain. With 0 bases removed from V and 4 bases from J, the gap between germline ends came to 10 bases. Germline V gene sequence: CDR1 SGDLS, CDR2 YYNGEE. The CDR3 runs to 15 residues. The CDR3 nucleotides read TGTGCCAGCAGCGTAGAGGGCAGTAATAATGAAAAACTGTTTTTT. It specifies CASSVEGSNNEKLFF.

The gene calls are TRBV20-1 and TRBJ2-7; 14 bases align to TRBD2. Germline V gene data show CDR1 as DFQATT and CDR2 as SNEGSKA (reference sequence). This CDR3 has 16 residues. V was clipped by 0 bases and J by 6 bases; unmatched bases: 7. Written as DNA, the CDR3 is TGCAGTGCTAGAGATTCCGGGACTAGCGGGAGTGTCGAGCAGTACTTC. Translating it yields CSARDSGTSGSVEQYF.

This clonotype has at least ten counts. The genes are TRBV7-6 and TRBJ2-1; 13 bases line up with TRBD2. Germline values: CDR1 SGHVS, CDR2 FNYEAQ. V lost 1 base to trimming and J lost 3 bases; unmatched junction nucleotides: 0. CDR3 length equals 16 residues. The CDR3 nucleotides are TGTGCCAGCAGCTTAGGGACTAGCGGGAGCTACAATGAGCAGTTCTTC. This encodes CASSLGTSGSYNEQFF.

The genes are TRBV7-9 and TRBJ2-3, with a tentative D call TRBD1 (5 bases). V was pared by 6 bases and J by 3 bases, with 7 bases between. The CDR3 covers 12 residues. CDR1 SEHNR and CDR2 FQNEAQ come from the germline V gene (reference sequence). Written as DNA, the CDR3 is TGTGCCAGCAGTTCAGGGACAGATACGCAGTATTTT. Translating it yields CASSSGTDTQYF.

This clonotype was counted at least ten times. This sequence joins TRBV2 and TRBJ1-1; D unclear. The length of the CDR3 is 15 residues. Trimming removed 7 bases at V and 1 base at J, with 16 bases between. Germline V CDR1 and CDR2: SNHLY, FYNNEI. The CDR3, as DNA: TGTGCCAGCAACCCCATGAGCGGTGGGAACACTGAAGCTTTCTTT. Amino acids: CASNPMSGGNTEAFF.

The CDR3 loop is CASSPGGGIEKLFF. Here the CDR3 DNA reads TGTGCCAGCAGTCCCGGGGGAGGGATCGAAAAACTGTTTTTT. The V call is TRBV2, the J call TRBJ1-4; weak D call: TRBD1 (5 bases). The CDR3 length is 14 residues. The germline CDR1 and CDR2 sequences are SNHLY and FYNNEI. V was pared by 5 bases and J by 8 bases, with 15 bases between.

The chain is built from TRBV7-3 and TRBJ2-3, with a possible D match to TRBD1 (7 bases). The CDR3 contains 16 residues. V lost 8 bases, J lost 0 bases, and 18 bases lay in between. Germline-derived CDR1 and CDR2 are SGHTA and FQGTGA. This chain's CDR3 is CASGLTGEVSTDTQYF. CDR3 DNA sequence: TGTGCCAGCGGGCTTACAGGGGAGGTCAGCACAGATACGCAGTATTTT.

Only a few counts were recorded for this clonotype. This rearrangement joins TRBV7-8 to TRBJ2-1; 7 bases line up with TRBD2. J lost 7 bases, V lost 0 bases, and 9 bases had no gene match. The germline gives CDR1 SGHVS, CDR2 FQNEAQ. The CDR3 extends over 16 amino acids. The CDR3 region is CASSLAERGLGNEQFF. The CDR3 DNA reads as TGTGCCAGCAGCTTAGCCGAGCGGGGCCTGGGGAATGAGCAGTTCTTC.

V and J are TRBV7-3 and TRBJ1-2; D is unresolved. The CDR3 loop spans 12 amino acids. V lost 2 bases to trimming and J lost 7 bases, with 8 bases between them. Germline CDR1 reads SGHTA; CDR2 reads FQGTGA. The CDR3, as DNA: TGTGCCAGCAGCTTAGGTCCGGGTGGCTACACCTTC. Translated: CASSLGPGGYTF. Full variable domain (outside the CDR3, taken from reference TRBV7-3 and TRBJ1-2): GAGVSQTPSNKVTEKGKYVELRCDPISGHTALYWYRQSLGQGPEFLIYFQGTGAADDSGLPNDRFFAVRPEGSVSTLKIQRTERGDSAVYLCASSLGPGGYTFGSGTRLTVV.

This chain links TRBV29-1 with TRBJ1-4, with D possibly being TRBD1 (5 bases). Trimming took off 1 base at V and 2 bases at J, with 5 bases between the two ends. Per germline, CDR1 SQVTM and CDR2 ANQGSEA. The CDR3 covers 13 residues. The CDR3 DNA sequence: TGCAGCGTTGAAGGGGGGACTAATGAAAAACTGTTTTTT. Amino acid sequence: CSVEGGTNEKLFF.

This chain connects TRBV7-9 to TRBJ1-1; TRBD1 aligns across 9 bases. CDR3 size: 13 residues. Germline values: CDR1 SEHNR, CDR2 FQNEAQ (reference sequence). V lost 7 bases, J lost 10 bases, and 10 bases stayed unmatched. As DNA, the CDR3 is TGTGCCAGCAAAGATGGACAGGGGCTGGGAGCTTTCTTT. It yields the protein CASKDGQGLGAFF.

This clonotype showed up just a few times. The rearrangement links TRBV2 to TRBJ2-5; 7 bases match TRBD1. Trimming at V came to 5 bases and at J to 1 base, leaving 1 base not matched to a gene. CDR3 length: 13 residues. Germline CDR1 and CDR2: SNHLY and FYNNEI. The CDR3 here is CASSRDSQETQYF. The CDR3, as DNA: TGTGCCAGCAGTAGGGACAGCCAAGAGACCCAGTACTTC.

The rearrangement joins TRBV7-3 to TRBJ2-3; D unclear. V was shortened by 2 bases and J by 6 bases, with 9 bases between the two germline ends. The germline V gene has CDR1 SGHTA and CDR2 FQGTGA. The CDR3 contains 13 residues. The CDR3 nucleotides read TGTGCCAGCAGCTTATCGGTTCTCGATACGCAGTATTTT. Protein: CASSLSVLDTQYF.

The gene calls are TRBV20-1 and TRBJ2-3; 8 nucleotides agree with TRBD2. Germline values: CDR1 DFQATT, CDR2 SNEGSKA (reference sequence). The CDR3 contains 16 residues. V was pared by 1 base and J by 11 bases, with 17 bases of the junction left unmatched. The CDR3 loop reads CSARVIGRGDVNEQYF. As DNA, the CDR3 is TGCAGTGCTAGAGTCATCGGGCGGGGGGACGTCAATGAGCAGTATTTT.

The chain links TRBV20-1 to TRBJ2-3; no definite D call. Germline CDR1 and CDR2: DFQATT and SNEGSKA (reference sequence). V was trimmed by 1 base and J by 0 bases, leaving 8 bases between them. The CDR3 is 14 amino acids. The CDR3, as DNA: TGCAGTGCTAGAGTCGTGGGGAGCACAGATACGCAGTATTTT. It specifies CSARVVGSTDTQYF.

The chain uses TRBV7-6 and TRBJ2-3; TRBD2 aligns across 8 bases. The germline gives CDR1 SGHVS, CDR2 FNYEAQ. Unmatched junction bases numbered 11, after V lost 1 base and J lost 11 bases. This CDR3 is 15 amino acids long. The CDR3 sequence is CASSLGAGGYNEQYF. In DNA, the CDR3 is TGTGCCAGCAGCTTAGGGGCGGGGGGCTACAATGAGCAGTATTTT.

This chain links TRBV15 with TRBJ1-1; 9 nucleotides line up with TRBD1. Trimming removed 8 bases from V and 0 bases from J; junction bases left unmatched: 10. Germline V gene lookup returns CDR1 LNHNV and CDR2 YYDKDF (reference sequence). This CDR3 has 16 residues. The chain's CDR3 is CATGSTRTGVNTEAFF. The CDR3, as DNA: TGTGCCACCGGATCCACGCGGACAGGGGTGAACACTGAAGCTTTCTTT.

In its sample, this clonotype was seen a few times. The genes are TRBV20-1 and TRBJ2-7; D assignment may be TRBD1 or TRBD2 (7 bases each). This CDR3 has 16 residues. CDR1 and CDR2 (germline): DFQATT, SNEGSKA (reference sequence). The V end was cut by 0 bases, the J end by 5 bases, with 20 bases between. CDR3 protein: CSARDYQGGLFDEQYF. CDR3 in DNA: TGCAGTGCTAGAGATTATCAGGGGGGGCTTTTCGACGAGCAGTACTTC.

Worth noting for this clonotype: Relative to the germline gene, one junction end is altered; a read error may explain this. This rearrangement joins TRBV7-2 to TRBJ2-2; D assignment may be TRBD1 or TRBD2 (5 bases each). Germline CDR1 is SGHTA and CDR2 is FQGNSA. CDR3 length equals 17 residues. The CDR3 coding sequence is TGCGCCAGCAGCCAAGGCATCCCGGGGCCGAACACCGGGGAGCTGTTTTTT. It yields the protein CASSQGIPGPNTGELFF.

This clonotype was seen only a few times. The chain has TRBV24-1 and TRBJ1-3; maybe TRBD1 (5 bases). Germline assignment: CDR1 KGHDR and CDR2 SFDVKD. The CDR3 is 13 residues long. V was shortened by 2 bases and J by 4 bases, with 5 bases between the two germline ends. The CDR3, as DNA: TGTGCCACCAGTGATTGGGACGGAAACACCATATATTTT. Translated: CATSDWDGNTIYF.

Notes on this clonotype: One end of the junction is discordant with germline, which a read error may explain. The CDR3 DNA is TGTGCTAGCAGCTCGCCCGGCAGGTGGGACACCATATATTTT. Translated, it gives CASSSPGRWDTIYF. V gene TRBV7-7 combines with J gene TRBJ1-3; no clear D. The CDR3 runs 14 residues. Germline CDR1 SSHAT, CDR2 FNYEAQ (reference sequence).

This clonotype was seen a single time. The gene calls are TRBV4-2 and TRBJ1-1; a weak D match, TRBD1 (6 bases). This CDR3 contains 17 residues. Germline V gene lookup returns CDR1 LGHNA and CDR2 YNFKEQ. V lost 7 bases to trimming and J lost 1 base, with 22 bases between them. The CDR3 DNA follows: TGTGCCAGCACCCCCCTAACTAGCGGGGGGGCGAACACTGAAGCTTTCTTT. Protein product: CASTPLTSGGANTEAFF.

The chain uses TRBV15 and TRBJ2-7; D is unresolved. Trimming cost V 10 bases and J 8 bases, with 15 bases left between them. This CDR3 region has 11 residues. CDR1 is LNHNV and CDR2 is YYDKDF in the germline V gene (reference sequence). The CDR3 nucleotides read TGTGCCAGCAGTGAAGCGCGCCAGCAGTACTTC. Its translation is CASSEARQQYF.

The CDR3 nucleotides are TGTGCCAGTAGTCCCGGGACTACGCGGCGCGTCCACTTT. Amino acid sequence: CASSPGTTRRVHF. The rearrangement uses TRBV19 and TRBJ1-6, with a weak D call TRBD1 (5 bases). The CDR3 consists of 13 residues. The V and J ends lost 5 bases and 17 bases respectively, with 19 bases between them. CDR1 is LNHDA, CDR2 SQIVND, per germline (reference sequence).

The chain uses TRBV15 and TRBJ2-7, with D possibly matching TRBD1 (5 bases). CDR3 size: 14 residues. Germline-derived CDR1 and CDR2 are LNHNV and YYDKDF (reference sequence). With 3 bases removed from V and 2 bases from J, the gap between germline ends came to 11 bases. CDR3 protein: CATSSRQRTYEQYF. CDR3 DNA: TGTGCCACCAGCAGCAGACAGAGGACCTACGAGCAGTACTTC.

This rearrangement joins TRBV2 to TRBJ1-6, with D hard to call. Germline CDR1 SNHLY, CDR2 FYNNEI. The CDR3 length is 14 residues. Trimming took off 4 bases at V and 8 bases at J, with 12 bases between the two ends. The CDR3 loop is CASSGRTTYSPLHF. The CDR3 DNA reads TGTGCCAGCAGTGGAAGGACCACCTATTCACCCCTCCACTTT.

This clonotype was detected ten times or more. The rearrangement links TRBV6-5 to TRBJ2-1; possible D gene TRBD2, 6 bases. Trimming took off 6 bases at V and 4 bases at J, with 16 bases between the two ends. The V gene's germline CDR1 is MNHEY and CDR2 SVGAGI. The CDR3 totals 15 residues. CDR3 DNA sequence: TGTGCCAGCAGAGGCCGGGACTCGCTTTACAATGAGCAGTTCTTC. Translation: CASRGRDSLYNEQFF.

This clonotype was counted between two and nine times. The rearrangement joins TRBV9 to TRBJ2-7, with 9 bases matching TRBD1. The CDR3 has 15 residues. Germline V gene lookup returns CDR1 SGDLS and CDR2 YYNGEE. V dropped 3 bases and J dropped 4; count of bases not matched to a gene: 8. CDR3 protein: CASSAGQGPLYEQYF. The CDR3 DNA sequence: TGTGCCAGCAGCGCGGGACAGGGCCCGCTGTACGAGCAGTACTTC.